This TCR beta chain was sequenced in a study of human T cells and chemical hapten exposure. Each CDR3 protein is one row after TCRdb ran MiXCR on the RACE reads. This table holds over 35,000 distinct CDR3 sequences, roughly a tenth found once. This clonotype was observed at least ten times. Trimming took off 5 bases at V and 2 bases at J, with 9 bases between the two ends. Germline CDR1 reads SGHTA; CDR2 reads FQGNSA. The CDR3 sequence is 13 residues long. Time point indicated: pre-sensitization, week 0. Sample treatment: therapeutic diphenylcyclopropenone sensitization with weekly scalp DPC. The chain couples TRBV7-2 to TRBJ2-5, with D possibly matching TRBD2 (6 bases). The source material was whole blood, sampled in connection with sensitization to the hapten diphenylcyclopropenone (DPC). This sequence was found in a man aged 25 to 45 with alopecia areata. Some clones in this sample may be carry-over from other donors' samples. CDR3 sequence: CASSRGWQETQYF. CDR3 nucleotides: TGTGCCAGCAGCCGGGGGTGGCAAGAGACCCAGTACTTC. The entire variable domain, with the rest obtained from reference TRBV7-2 and TRBJ2-5, is as follows: GAGVSQSPSNKVTEKGKDVELRCDPISGHTALYWYRQSLGQGLEFLIYFQGNSAPDKSGLPSDRFSAERTGGSVSTLTIQRTQQEDSAVYLCASSRGWQETQYFGPGTRLLVL.